This TCR beta chain came from a study of blood T cell repertoires in COVID-19. Looking at the study overall: COVID-19 samples collected from the United States, Italy and Spain covered acute and convalescent phases. PBMCs, B-cell-depleted T cells, or T cells were the source of the cDNA or gDNA that made up the material.

V gave up 7 bases and J gave up 3 bases, with 12 bases separating them. Germline CDR1 is MDHEN and CDR2 is SYDVKM. This CDR3 contains 13 residues. Seattle-derived patients entered the study during active infection and were followed longitudinally. Original data processing: Estimated nucleated cell counts came from reference gene primer amplification. TCRdb's table, derived via immunoSEQ multiplex PCR, lists solely in-frame clones and lacks some. V, J and clone size were drawn from that table, and D and trimming were deduced from the DNA. The repertoire consists of tens of thousands of clones, with approximately 80% occurring once and the leading ten covering about a tenth.

This chain links TRBV28 with TRBJ1-1; D call uncertain. The sequence derives from a man in his fifties or sixties with COVID-19, enrolled during active disease. The specimen was peripheral blood. CDR3 DNA: TGTGCCAGCAAGAGGGCGACGGACACTGAAGCTTTCTTT. Translation: CASKRATDTEAFF.